These 18 T cell receptor beta chains originate from one sample sequenced in a study of PD-1 blockade in classical Hodgkin lymphoma. Noted time point: cycle 4 day 1 (C4D1), after less than 7 weeks of nivolumab. All patients relapsed after autologous stem cell transplantation, and brentuximab vedotin exposure varied. Sequencing used immunoSEQ multiplex PCR; TCRdb keeps in-frame clones, though not all of them. Of nearly 25,000 clones in the sample, 70% to 80% were seen once. The source material was peripheral blood mononuclear cells (PBMCs), sampled before the fourth cycle of nivolumab. These TCRs come from a human donor with classical Hodgkin lymphoma.

The chain uses TRBV6-1 and TRBJ1-1, with a weak D call TRBD1 (5 bases). Germline CDR1 and CDR2: MNHNS and SASEGT. The CDR3 is 19 residues long. V was shortened by 4 bases and J by 0 bases, with 24 bases between the two germline ends. CDR3: CASSADPRDSQFMNTEAFF. DNA for the CDR3: TGTGCCAGCAGTGCCGATCCCCGCGACAGCCAATTTATGAACACTGAAGCTTTCTTT.

This clone showed up just a few times. V and J are TRBV5-6 and TRBJ1-2; a weak D match, TRBD1 (6 bases). The CDR3 covers 15 residues. Between the trimmed V and J ends, which lost 0 bases and 3 bases, there was a span of 12 bases. Germline CDR1 and CDR2: SGHDT and YYEEEE. The CDR3 DNA follows: TGTGCCAGCAGCTTGGTAGCGACAGGTTACTATGGCTACACCTTC. Translation gives CASSLVATGYYGYTF.

The chain combines TRBV7-9 with TRBJ2-2; 8 nucleotides agree with TRBD1. The germline gives CDR1 SEHNR, CDR2 FQNEAQ (reference sequence). The CDR3 totals 18 residues. V lost 2 bases and J lost 6; bases outside the gene matches: 14. The chain's CDR3 is CASSLSRDRGEYAGELFF. CDR3 DNA sequence: TGTGCCAGCAGCTTAAGTAGAGACAGGGGTGAGTATGCCGGGGAGCTGTTTTTT.

The rearrangement uses TRBV7-1 and TRBJ1-1, with a possible D match to TRBD1 (6 bases). TRBV7-1 carries the ORF label, with uncertain function. The CDR3 spans 15 residues. With 4 bases removed from V and 1 base from J, the gap between germline ends came to 13 bases. The CDR3 bases are TGTGCCAGCAGCTTAGCTGCCAGGGGGAACACTGAAGCTTTCTTT. This translates into CASSLAARGNTEAFF.

The V call is TRBV6-1, the J call TRBJ1-1, with D unresolved. Between the trimmed V and J ends, which lost 7 bases and 0 bases, there was a span of 3 bases. Germline CDR1 is MNHNS and CDR2 is SASEGT. The CDR3 has 11 amino acids. The CDR3 sequence is CASKMNTEAFF. CDR3 nucleotide sequence: TGTGCCAGCAAGATGAACACTGAAGCTTTCTTT.

The chain carries TRBV10-3 and TRBJ1-2, with 8 bases identical to TRBD1. The CDR3 consists of 15 residues. Per germline, CDR1 ENHRY and CDR2 SYGVKD. V shed 3 bases, J shed 3 bases, and the junction held 6 bases outside the gene matches. The DNA of the CDR3 is TGTGCCATCAGTGACCCAGGGGGCCCGGACTATGGCTACACCTTC. Protein: CAISDPGGPDYGYTF.

This clone was picked up one time. The chain employs TRBV6-6 and TRBJ1-2; D is possibly TRBD1 (6 bases). Germline V CDR1 and CDR2: MNHNY, SVGAGI (reference sequence). The CDR3 contains 14 residues. The V and J ends lost 6 bases and 0 bases respectively, with 11 bases between them. In DNA, the CDR3 is TGTGCCAGCAGGGATAGACAGGCTAACTATGGCTACACCTTC. Amino acid sequence: CASRDRQANYGYTF.

The chain uses TRBV28 and TRBJ2-3; 12 bases align to TRBD1. The CDR3 extends over 15 amino acids. The V segment lost 6 bases and the J segment 3 bases; nucleotides outside the gene matches: 4. Germline lookup yields CDR1 MDHEN and CDR2 SYDVKM. The CDR3 spells CASSPGQGATDTQYF. The CDR3 DNA sequence: TGTGCCAGCAGCCCGGGACAGGGGGCGACAGATACGCAGTATTTT.

The chain recombines TRBV5-1 with TRBJ2-5, with 8 bases matching TRBD2. The V gene's germline CDR1 is SGHRS and CDR2 YFSETQ. Trimming took 7 bases from V and 4 from J; bases not matched to a gene: 6. The length of the CDR3 is 13 residues. In DNA, the CDR3 is TGCGCCAGCGGGCAGCTAGCGGGAGAGACCCAGTACTTC. Translating it yields CASGQLAGETQYF.

The J gene is TRBJ1-6, the V gene TRBV5-5, with D possibly being TRBD1 (5 bases). The CDR3 contains 16 residues. V lost 4 bases and J lost 6, with 17 bases in between. Germline CDR1 is SGHKS and CDR2 is YYEKEE (reference sequence). In nucleotides, the CDR3 is TGTGCCAGCAGCCGGAGCGGCGACAGCTCTAATTCACCCCTCCACTTT. It yields the protein CASSRSGDSSNSPLHF.

CDR3 DNA sequence: TGTGCCAGCAGTGAGAGTAGGGGAAACATTCAGTACTTC. It translates to CASSESRGNIQYF. The rearrangement uses TRBV6-1 and TRBJ2-4; weak D call: TRBD1 (5 bases). CDR1 MNHNS and CDR2 SASEGT come from the germline V gene. This CDR3 region has 13 residues. Trimming took 3 bases from V and 6 from J, leaving 9 bases between them.

A remark on this clone: At the DNA level, this CDR3 is encoded by other sequences in the same sample as well. The chain links TRBV5-1 to TRBJ2-3; TRBD2 matches at 12 bases. Germline assignment: CDR1 SGHRS and CDR2 YFSETQ. The V and J ends lost 0 bases and 6 bases, in that order; junction bases with no gene match: 2. The CDR3 runs to 15 residues. This chain's CDR3 is CASSLGLAGADTQYF. The CDR3 nucleotides read TGCGCCAGCAGCTTGGGACTAGCGGGGGCGGATACGCAGTATTTT.

Comment on this clone: A read error may produce the germline difference seen at one junction end. This chain joins TRBV11-2 and TRBJ1-1; D gene unclear. This CDR3 spans 13 amino acids. From germline, CDR1 is SGHAT and CDR2 FQNNGV. CDR3: CASSPYRNTEAFF. The CDR3 region has the DNA TGCGCCAGCAGCCCATACAGGAACACTGAAGCTTTCTTT.

This clone was detected only a few times. The V and J genes are TRBV2 and TRBJ1-1; tentative D call: TRBD1 (5 bases). Germline assignment: CDR1 SNHLY and CDR2 FYNNEI. The CDR3 is made up of 13 amino acids. Trimming removed 5 bases at V and 1 base at J, with 8 bases between. The CDR3 DNA reads TGTGCCAGCAGTCGACAGCAGAACACTGAAGCTTTCTTT. Its protein product is CASSRQQNTEAFF.

The genes are TRBV4-3 and TRBJ1-6; D is undetermined. The CDR3 totals 14 residues. Germline V lookup: CDR1 LGHNA, CDR2 YSLEER. Trimming took off 5 bases at V and 7 bases at J, with 12 bases between the two ends. The CDR3 here is CASSIRSNNSPLHF. CDR3 DNA sequence: TGCGCCAGCAGCATTCGTAGCAACAATTCACCCCTCCACTTT.

The gene calls are TRBV6-5 and TRBJ1-2; TRBD1 is a possible D gene (5 bases). Per the germline V gene, CDR1 is MNHEY and CDR2 is SVGAGI. This CDR3 comprises 11 residues. V dropped 8 bases and J dropped 2 bases, with 6 bases sitting between them. Here the CDR3 reads CASGANYGYTF. The CDR3 bases are TGTGCCAGCGGGGCAAACTATGGCTACACCTTC.

The chain couples TRBV2 to TRBJ1-5; 8 positions agree with TRBD1. Trimming removed 4 bases from V and 6 bases from J; junction bases left unmatched: 8. The CDR3 consists of 15 residues. The germline gives CDR1 SNHLY, CDR2 FYNNEI. CDR3 bases: TGTGCCAGCAGTGGGATGACAGGGGTGGGTCAGCCCCAGCATTTT. This codes for CASSGMTGVGQPQHF.

This chain uses TRBV6-6 with TRBJ1-6; D is uncertain. CDR1 and CDR2 (germline): MNHNY, SVGAGI (reference sequence). Trimming stripped 0 bases from V and 8 bases from J, with 5 bases between. There are 13 residues in the CDR3. The CDR3 reads CASSYSRDSPLHF. The CDR3 DNA sequence: TGTGCCAGCAGTTACTCAAGGGATTCACCCCTCCACTTT.